Shown below are 20 T cell receptor beta chains from a single sample sequenced in a study of human thymus T cells. Repertoires were generated with immunoSEQ multiplex PCR, while TCRdb's copy carries only in-frame clones and drops some. Of under 70,000 clones in the sample, 94% were seen once. The source material was blood. The receptors here all came from a boy younger than two with a congenital heart defect but otherwise immunologically healthy.

This chain uses TRBV5-1 with TRBJ1-1, with D perhaps TRBD1 (5 bases). The CDR3 is 12 residues long. Per germline, CDR1 SGHRS and CDR2 YFSETQ. The V end was cut by 4 bases, the J end by 4 bases, with 8 bases between. The CDR3 sequence is CASSPGLTEAFF. The DNA of the CDR3 is TGCGCCAGCAGCCCAGGGCTCACTGAAGCTTTCTTT.

V usage is TRBV5-1 and J usage is TRBJ2-7, with 13 bases fitting TRBD2. The CDR3 is 15 amino acids. The germline CDR1 and CDR2 sequences are SGHRS and YFSETQ. Trimming took 4 bases from V and 3 from J; bases not matched to a gene: 4. This chain's CDR3 is CASSEGLAGSYEQYF. CDR3 sequence (DNA): TGCGCCAGCAGCGAGGGACTAGCGGGAAGCTACGAGCAGTACTTC.

The chain links TRBV7-9 to TRBJ1-1; 7 bases agree with TRBD1. Germline trimming cut 5 bases from V and 3 bases from J; bases unmatched to any gene: 12. The CDR3 extends over 16 amino acids. Germline CDR1 reads SEHNR; CDR2 reads FQNEAQ (reference sequence). CDR3 in DNA: TGTGCCAGCAGCCCATTAGCACGGGACAGACACACTGAAGCTTTCTTT. It codes for CASSPLARDRHTEAFF.

The chain carries TRBV6-1 and TRBJ1-1, with D maybe TRBD1 (5 bases). Germline values: CDR1 MNHNS, CDR2 SASEGT. The germline V and J ends were trimmed by 2 bases and 4 bases, with 11 bases remaining between them. The CDR3 covers 14 residues. The CDR3 DNA follows: TGTGCCAGCAGTGAATCGAGGGGTGGCACTGAAGCTTTCTTT. Its protein product is CASSESRGGTEAFF.

There are a few counts of this clone. V gene TRBV13 combines with J gene TRBJ1-3; weak D call: TRBD1 (5 bases). The ends were cut back, 3 bases at V and 4 bases at J, with 7 bases in the middle. The CDR3 extends over 13 amino acids. Looked up from germline, CDR1 is PRHDT and CDR2 is FYEKMQ (reference sequence). The CDR3 DNA reads TGTGCCAGCAGCTTGGCAGGGGGAAACACCATATATTTT. Translation: CASSLAGGNTIYF.

The chain combines TRBV5-4 with TRBJ2-1; 9 bases are shared with TRBD2. Germline loops: CDR1 SGHNT, CDR2 YYREEE (reference sequence). The ends lost 0 bases at V and 2 bases at J; junction bases unmatched: 3. This CDR3 is 16 amino acids long. In DNA form, the CDR3 reads TGTGCCAGCAGCTTGGATAGCGGGGGCGCCTACAATGAGCAGTTCTTC. Protein sequence: CASSLDSGGAYNEQFF. Looking up the rest from reference TRBV5-4 and TRBJ2-1 gives the full variable domain: ETGVTQSPTHLIKTRGQQVTLRCSSQSGHNTVSWYQQALGQGPQFIFQYYREEENGRGNFPPRFSGLQFPNYSSELNVNALELDDSALYLCASSLDSGGAYNEQFFGPGTRLTVL.

Here the CDR3 DNA reads TGTGCAAGTCGCTTAGCGACAGCTAGCGGTTCCCAAGAGACCCAGTACTTC. Translating it yields CASRLATASGSQETQYF. The chain combines TRBV12-2 with TRBJ2-5; the table's D call, TRBD2, was not checked against the DNA. TRBV12-2 is recorded as a pseudogene. This CDR3 spans 17 amino acids.

V and J are TRBV5-1 and TRBJ1-1, with D perhaps TRBD1 (5 bases). Germline V gene sequence: CDR1 SGHRS, CDR2 YFSETQ. Trimming shortened V by 4 bases and J by 2 bases, and 9 bases separated the two germline ends. The CDR3 extends over 13 amino acids. CDR3: CASSPGLNTEAFF. The CDR3 DNA is TGCGCCAGCAGCCCGGGACTCAACACTGAAGCTTTCTTT.

This clone has a single count. The genes are TRBV6-1 and TRBJ1-2; TRBD1 matches at 12 bases. Germline trimming cut 5 bases from V and 6 bases from J; bases unmatched to any gene: 7. The CDR3 sequence is 15 residues long. Per the germline V gene, CDR1 is MNHNS and CDR2 is SASEGT. The CDR3 here is CASSRRGDRGHGYTF. CDR3 nucleotide sequence: TGTGCCAGCAGTCGACGCGGGGACAGGGGGCATGGCTACACCTTC.

This chain links TRBV27 with TRBJ2-3; TRBD2 matches at 7 bases. Per the germline V gene, CDR1 is MNHEY and CDR2 is SMNVEV (reference sequence). V gave up 5 bases and J gave up 5 bases; unmatched junction bases: 4. The CDR3 has 13 amino acids. The DNA of the CDR3 is TGTGCCAGCAGTCGTGGGGGGGGAGATACGCAGTATTTT. Translating it yields CASSRGGGDTQYF.

CDR3 bases: TGTGCCAGCAGCCAACGAAGGGGACTAGCGGGGCCTAGAGATCACAATGAGCAGTTCTTC. Its translation is CASSQRRGLAGPRDHNEQFF. The J gene is TRBJ2-1, the V gene TRBV4-2; 13 bases agree with TRBD2. J gave up 5 bases and V 2 bases, and 15 bases lay outside the gene matches. Germline-derived CDR1 and CDR2 are LGHNA and YNFKEQ. The CDR3 is 20 residues long.

The chain couples TRBV9 to TRBJ2-2; 11 nucleotides match TRBD2. CDR3 length: 15 residues. Germline V gene lookup returns CDR1 SGDLS and CDR2 YYNGEE. V shed 0 bases and J 6 bases; nucleotides not matched to a gene: 1. The CDR3 coding sequence is TGTGCCAGCAGCGTAGAACTAGCGGGAGCCGGGGAGCTGTTTTTT. Protein: CASSVELAGAGELFF.

The chain couples TRBV20-1 to TRBJ2-7; D gene unclear. Looked up from germline, CDR1 is DFQATT and CDR2 is SNEGSKA (reference sequence). This CDR3 region has 11 residues. V lost 3 bases and J 0 bases, leaving 3 bases between the germline ends. CDR3 residues: CSASDSYEQYF. The CDR3 nucleotides are TGCAGTGCTAGCGACTCCTACGAGCAGTACTTC.

DNA of the CDR3: TGTGCCAGCAGCTTAATGTCGCGGGGGCCGGGCATTCAGTACTTC. This encodes CASSLMSRGPGIQYF. V and J are TRBV7-2 and TRBJ2-4; a possible D gene is TRBD2 (7 bases). Trimming stripped 2 bases from V and 9 bases from J, with 17 bases between. CDR1 is SGHTA and CDR2 is FQGNSA in the germline V gene. This CDR3 contains 15 residues.

Only a few counts were recorded for this clone. This rearrangement joins TRBV6-6 to TRBJ1-6, with D possibly matching TRBD1 (6 bases). Germline V gene sequence: CDR1 MNHNY, CDR2 SVGAGI (reference sequence). CDR3 length: 13 residues. With 8 bases removed from V and 4 bases from J, the gap between germline ends came to 9 bases. DNA for the CDR3: TGTGCCAGCTTAGGACAGTATAATTCACCCCTCCACTTT. Translated: CASLGQYNSPLHF.

The J gene is TRBJ2-7, the V gene TRBV6-1; either TRBD1 or TRBD2 may supply D (5 bases each). The germline V and J ends were trimmed by 6 bases and 4 bases, with 16 bases remaining between them. The CDR3 extends over 14 amino acids. Germline V gene sequence: CDR1 MNHNS, CDR2 SASEGT. This CDR3 is CASRRGPKEYEQYF. The DNA of the CDR3 is TGTGCCAGCAGACGGGGCCCGAAGGAGTACGAGCAGTACTTC.

This clone came up once. This chain uses TRBV5-1 with TRBJ2-1; D might be TRBD1 (5 bases). The CDR3 length is 15 residues. CDR1 and CDR2 (germline): SGHRS, YFSETQ. V lost 3 bases and J 0 bases, leaving 10 bases between the germline ends. CDR3 residues: CASSSDSPSYNEQFF. CDR3 nucleotide sequence: TGCGCCAGCAGCTCCGACAGCCCCTCCTACAATGAGCAGTTCTTC.

CDR3: CASSSGNEQFF. In DNA form, the CDR3 reads TGTGCCAGCTCCTCGGGGAATGAGCAGTTCTTC. The rearrangement joins TRBV5-4 to TRBJ2-1, with D tentatively TRBD2 (5 bases). V gave up 7 bases and J gave up 7 bases, with 9 bases separating them. There are 11 residues in the CDR3. Per the germline V gene, CDR1 is SGHNT and CDR2 is YYREEE (reference sequence).

This chain links TRBV30 with TRBJ2-5; D uncertain. The CDR3 has 13 amino acids. The V end was cut by 1 base, the J end by 3 bases, with 9 bases between. CDR1 is GTSNPN and CDR2 is SVGIG in the germline V gene (reference sequence). This CDR3 reads CAWSGGAEETQYF. The CDR3 coding sequence is TGTGCCTGGAGTGGGGGTGCGGAAGAGACCCAGTACTTC.

V usage is TRBV2 and J usage is TRBJ2-5, with 12 bases fitting TRBD1. This CDR3 has 15 amino acids. Germline CDR1 SNHLY, CDR2 FYNNEI. V shed 4 bases and J 7 bases; nucleotides not matched to a gene: 7. DNA for the CDR3: TGTGCCAGCAGTGGGGGGACAGGGGGCGGTGTGACCCAGTACTTC. Translating gives CASSGGTGGGVTQYF.